Listed here are 23 T cell receptor beta chains from one sample, sequenced in a study of control samples from healthy donors and cancer patients. Libraries were prepared by immunoSEQ multiplex PCR; TCRdb keeps only in-frame clonotypes and omits some of them. The sample has 250,000 to 300,000 clones; around 80% are singletons. The sequencing sample was made of PBMCs. The receptors derive from a woman aged 55-69 years with lung cancer.

The chain uses TRBV5-4 and TRBJ1-2, with TRBD1 matching over 8 bases. Germline V gene lookup returns CDR1 SGHNT and CDR2 YYREEE (reference sequence). This CDR3 is 15 amino acids long. Trimming took 3 bases from V and 4 from J; bases not matched to a gene: 8. CDR3 in DNA: TGTGCCAGCAGCTCATCGACAGGGGACGGCTATGGCTACACCTTC. This codes for CASSSSTGDGYGYTF.

This chain connects TRBV29-1 to TRBJ2-1; D gene uncertain. The CDR3 extends over 15 amino acids. Trimming left V 3 bases short and J 0 bases short, with 12 bases between. Germline values: CDR1 SQVTM, CDR2 ANQGSEA. CDR3 coding DNA: TGCAGCGTTGAGTTTCCCAGACGCTCCTACAATGAGCAGTTCTTC. It codes for CSVEFPRRSYNEQFF.

This chain joins TRBV6-5 and TRBJ2-3; 9 bases agree with TRBD2. V lost 6 bases to trimming and J lost 4 bases; unmatched junction nucleotides: 8. Per germline, CDR1 MNHEY and CDR2 SVGAGI. This CDR3 spans 15 amino acids. The DNA for the CDR3 is TGTGCCAGCAGACTTAGCGGGGGCTTCGCAGATACGCAGTATTTT. Residues: CASRLSGGFADTQYF.

The chain uses TRBV15 and TRBJ2-5, with D possibly being TRBD1 (5 bases). V was pared by 0 bases and J by 3 bases, with 20 bases between. CDR1 and CDR2 (germline): LNHNV, YYDKDF (reference sequence). This CDR3 region has 18 residues. The CDR3 loop is CATSRDVRGIELEETQYF. The CDR3 coding sequence is TGTGCCACCAGCAGAGATGTTAGGGGTATTGAATTAGAAGAGACCCAGTACTTC.

The chain is built from TRBV6-5 and TRBJ1-4, with 8 positions matching TRBD1. Germline lookup yields CDR1 MNHEY and CDR2 SVGAGI. The CDR3 is 16 residues long. J gave up 5 bases and V 2 bases, and 7 bases lay outside the gene matches. The chain's CDR3 is CASSYAAGQGNEKLFF. CDR3 in DNA: TGTGCCAGCAGTTACGCCGCAGGACAGGGCAATGAAAAACTGTTTTTT.

This rearrangement joins TRBV3-1 (or the pseudogene TRBV3-2) to TRBJ1-2; the D gene is possibly TRBD1 (5 bases). With 8 bases removed from V and 6 bases from J, the gap between germline ends came to 13 bases. The CDR3 spans 12 residues. Looked up from germline, CDR1 is LGHDT and CDR2 is YNNKEL (reference sequence). The CDR3 DNA reads TGTGCCAGCCGTTACGGGACGGATGGCTACACCTTC. Translation gives CASRYGTDGYTF.

J is TRBJ1-2 and V is TRBV28; 7 bases match TRBD1. Trimming cost V 1 base and J 6 bases; bases outside gene matches: 5. The CDR3 loop spans 14 amino acids. The germline CDR1 and CDR2 sequences are MDHEN and SYDVKM. CDR3 bases: TGTGCCAGCAGTTTATTTAGACAGGGAAATGGCTACACCTTC. Amino acids: CASSLFRQGNGYTF.

The genes are TRBV30 and TRBJ2-7; TRBD1 agrees at 7 bases. V shed 0 bases, J shed 2 bases, and the junction held 7 bases outside the gene matches. The CDR3 has 15 amino acids. Germline lookup yields CDR1 GTSNPN and CDR2 SVGIG (reference sequence). The CDR3 DNA reads TGTGCCTGGAGTGTACCCAAAGGGACAGCCTACGAGCAGTACTTC. This encodes CAWSVPKGTAYEQYF.

The CDR3 bases are TGCGCCAGCAGCTTGGGGTTTGGTGGCAATCAGCCCCAGCATTTT. It is translated as CASSLGFGGNQPQHF. The chain recombines TRBV5-1 with TRBJ1-5; D is unresolved. This CDR3 spans 15 amino acids. With 0 bases removed from V and 2 bases from J, the gap between germline ends came to 9 bases. CDR1 and CDR2 (germline): SGHRS, YFSETQ. Together with reference TRBV5-1 and TRBJ1-5, the CDR3 gives the full variable domain: KAGVTQTPRYLIKTRGQQVTLSCSPISGHRSVSWYQQTPGQGLQFLFEYFSETQRNKGNFPGRFSGRQFSNSRSEMNVSTLELGDSALYLCASSLGFGGNQPQHFGDGTRLSIL.

The CDR3 reads CASTPIPEPRAFF. DNA for the CDR3: TGTGCCAGCACCCCGATACCCGAACCGAGAGCTTTCTTT. The chain carries TRBV6-6 and TRBJ1-1; D is ambiguous. Germline CDR1 MNHNY, CDR2 SVGAGI (reference sequence). V lost 7 bases and J 10 bases, leaving 19 bases between the germline ends. This CDR3 spans 13 amino acids.

The rearrangement uses TRBV6-5 and TRBJ1-1; D is unresolved. The V end was cut by 6 bases, the J end by 0 bases, with 14 bases between. Germline V CDR1 and CDR2: MNHEY, SVGAGI. CDR3 length equals 15 residues. As DNA, the CDR3 is TGTGCCAGCAGAATCTTTGGGGATTTGAACACTGAAGCTTTCTTT. This sequence encodes CASRIFGDLNTEAFF.

V is TRBV3-1 (or the pseudogene TRBV3-2) and J is TRBJ2-1; 8 bases match TRBD2. Unmatched junction bases numbered 8, after V lost 0 bases and J lost 4 bases. Germline V gene data show CDR1 as LGHDT and CDR2 as YNNKEL (reference sequence). The CDR3 totals 17 residues. CDR3 sequence: CASSQDRGGASYNEQFF. For the CDR3, the DNA is TGTGCCAGCAGCCAAGATCGGGGGGGCGCGAGTTACAATGAGCAGTTCTTC.

The chain couples TRBV6-1 to TRBJ2-1; 10 nucleotides line up with TRBD1. The CDR3 runs to 18 residues. Germline CDR1 is MNHNS and CDR2 is SASEGT. The ends lost 6 bases at V and 0 bases at J; junction bases unmatched: 11. The CDR3 spells CASSERPGQGHSYNEQFF. Here the CDR3 DNA reads TGTGCCAGCAGCGAACGTCCGGGACAGGGGCACTCCTACAATGAGCAGTTCTTC.

The chain uses TRBV7-3 and TRBJ2-7, with 7 bases identical to TRBD1. The CDR3 runs to 13 residues. Looked up from germline, CDR1 is SGHTA and CDR2 is FQGTGA. Trimming at V came to 6 bases and at J to 1 base, leaving 3 bases not matched to a gene. For the CDR3, the DNA is TGTGCCAGCAGGGCAGGGGGTTCCTACGAGCAGTACTTC. Its protein product is CASRAGGSYEQYF.

The chain combines TRBV6-5 with TRBJ2-7; perhaps TRBD1 as D (7 bases). This CDR3 is built from 15 residues. Trimming left V 5 bases short and J 5 bases short, with 19 bases between. The germline V gene encodes CDR1 MNHEY and CDR2 SVGAGI. The CDR3 nucleotides are TGTGCCAGCAGTCGTCCCAGGAGGGGGCAAGACGAGCAGTACTTC. Protein product: CASSRPRRGQDEQYF.

The V call is TRBV6-5, the J call TRBJ2-3; no firm D call. The CDR3 is made up of 13 amino acids. Germline assignment: CDR1 MNHEY and CDR2 SVGAGI. Trimming pared 6 bases from V and 1 base from J, leaving 8 bases between. The CDR3 loop reads CASSPPGTDTQYF. In DNA form, the CDR3 reads TGTGCCAGCAGCCCCCCGGGCACAGATACGCAGTATTTT.

This clone was found once. This rearrangement joins TRBV5-1 to TRBJ2-2; 8 nucleotides align to TRBD2. J lost 4 bases, V lost 3 bases, and 8 bases had no gene match. Looked up from germline, CDR1 is SGHRS and CDR2 is YFSETQ. The CDR3 extends over 16 amino acids. The chain's CDR3 is CASSCGGHSSTGELFF. CDR3 coding DNA: TGCGCCAGCAGCTGCGGGGGGCACAGTAGCACCGGGGAGCTGTTTTTT.

V gene TRBV6-5 combines with J gene TRBJ2-7; tentatively, D is TRBD1 (5 bases). V dropped 8 bases and J dropped 2 bases, with 10 bases sitting between them. This CDR3 is 12 amino acids long. Germline lookup yields CDR1 MNHEY and CDR2 SVGAGI. CDR3: CASGQTAYEQYF. In DNA form, the CDR3 reads TGTGCCAGCGGGCAGACAGCCTACGAGCAGTACTTC.

The chain carries TRBV11-2 and TRBJ1-1; D possibly corresponds to TRBD1 (6 bases). The length of the CDR3 is 14 residues. Germline CDR1 reads SGHAT; CDR2 reads FQNNGV. V dropped 6 bases and J dropped 5 bases, with 16 bases sitting between them. The CDR3 protein is CASSPGGAGTEAFF. The DNA of the CDR3 is TGTGCCAGCAGTCCGGGGGGGGCTGGTACTGAAGCTTTCTTT.

The rearrangement uses TRBV6-5 and TRBJ2-5; tentatively, D is TRBD2 (6 bases). The CDR3 has 14 amino acids. The V end was cut by 6 bases, the J end by 5 bases, with 16 bases between. Germline V gives CDR1 MNHEY, CDR2 SVGAGI. The CDR3 DNA reads as TGTGCCAGCAGGGATTTATGGGGGAGGGAGACCCAGTACTTC. Protein product: CASRDLWGRETQYF.

The V call is TRBV5-1, the J call TRBJ1-1; unclear D gene. V gave up 5 bases and J gave up 3 bases, with 17 bases separating them. Germline V gene lookup returns CDR1 SGHRS and CDR2 YFSETQ. The CDR3 runs 15 residues. The chain's CDR3 is CASRQDPTSDTEAFF. Here the CDR3 DNA reads TGCGCCAGCAGGCAAGACCCAACCTCGGACACTGAAGCTTTCTTT.

The chain is built from TRBV2 and TRBJ2-7; D ambiguous. The V and J ends lost 6 bases and 1 base respectively, with 4 bases between them. The length of the CDR3 is 11 residues. Germline assignment: CDR1 SNHLY and CDR2 FYNNEI. The CDR3 sequence is CASRQSYEQYF. DNA for the CDR3: TGTGCCAGCAGGCAATCCTACGAGCAGTACTTC. Using reference TRBV2 and TRBJ2-7 for the parts outside the CDR3, the full variable domain is EPEVTQTPSHQVTQMGQEVILRCVPISNHLYFYWYRQILGQKVEFLVSFYNNEISEKSEIFDDQFSVERPDGSNFTLKIRSTKLEDSAMYFCASRQSYEQYFGPGTRLTVT.

The chain combines TRBV5-4 with TRBJ2-7, with unresolved D. CDR1 and CDR2 (germline): SGHNT, YYREEE (reference sequence). V lost 1 base and J 3 bases, leaving 14 bases between the germline ends. This CDR3 spans 15 amino acids. The CDR3, as DNA: TGTGCCAGCAGCTTGCAAGGGCCGTTAGTCTACGAGCAGTACTTC. Its translation: CASSLQGPLVYEQYF.